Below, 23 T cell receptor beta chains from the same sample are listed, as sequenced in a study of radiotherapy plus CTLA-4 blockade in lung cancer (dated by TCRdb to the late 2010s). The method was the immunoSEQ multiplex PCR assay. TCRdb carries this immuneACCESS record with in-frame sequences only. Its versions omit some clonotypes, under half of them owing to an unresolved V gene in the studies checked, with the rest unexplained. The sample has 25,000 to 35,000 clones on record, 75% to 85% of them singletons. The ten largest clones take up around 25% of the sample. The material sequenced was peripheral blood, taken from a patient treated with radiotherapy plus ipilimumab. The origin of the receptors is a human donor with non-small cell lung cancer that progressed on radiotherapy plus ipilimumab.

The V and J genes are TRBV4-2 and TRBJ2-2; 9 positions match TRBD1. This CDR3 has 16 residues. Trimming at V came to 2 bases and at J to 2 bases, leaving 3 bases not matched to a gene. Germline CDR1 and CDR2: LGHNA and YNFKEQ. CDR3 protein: CASSQPGQGNTGELFF. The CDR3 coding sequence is TGTGCCAGCAGCCAACCGGGACAGGGCAACACCGGGGAGCTGTTTTTT.

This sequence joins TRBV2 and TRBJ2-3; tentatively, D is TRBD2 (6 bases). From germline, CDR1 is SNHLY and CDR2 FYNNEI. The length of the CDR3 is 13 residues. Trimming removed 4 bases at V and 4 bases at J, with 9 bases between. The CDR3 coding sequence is TGTGCCAGCAGTGGACTAGGTGCAGATACGCAGTATTTT. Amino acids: CASSGLGADTQYF.

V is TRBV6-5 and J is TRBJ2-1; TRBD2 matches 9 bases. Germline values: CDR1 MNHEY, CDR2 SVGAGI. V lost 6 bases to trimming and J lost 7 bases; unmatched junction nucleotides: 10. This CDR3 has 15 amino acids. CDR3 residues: CASSRGGAYRNEQFF. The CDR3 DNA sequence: TGTGCCAGCAGCCGCGGGGGGGCTTATAGGAATGAGCAGTTCTTC.

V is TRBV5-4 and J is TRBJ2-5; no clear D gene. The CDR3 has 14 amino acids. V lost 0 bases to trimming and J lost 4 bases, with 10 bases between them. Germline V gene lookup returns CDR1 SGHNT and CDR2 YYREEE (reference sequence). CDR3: CASSLDRWSETQYF. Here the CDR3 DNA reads TGTGCCAGCAGCTTGGATCGGTGGTCAGAGACCCAGTACTTC. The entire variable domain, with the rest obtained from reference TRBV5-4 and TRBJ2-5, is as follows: ETGVTQSPTHLIKTRGQQVTLRCSSQSGHNTVSWYQQALGQGPQFIFQYYREEENGRGNFPPRFSGLQFPNYSSELNVNALELDDSALYLCASSLDRWSETQYFGPGTRLLVL.

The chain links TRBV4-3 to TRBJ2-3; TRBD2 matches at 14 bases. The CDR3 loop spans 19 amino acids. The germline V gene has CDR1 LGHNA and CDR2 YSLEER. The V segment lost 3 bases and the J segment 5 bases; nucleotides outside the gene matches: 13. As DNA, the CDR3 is TGCGCCAGCAGCCAGAACTTGATTGGACTAGCGGGGGGCATAGATACGCAGTATTTT. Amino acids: CASSQNLIGLAGGIDTQYF.

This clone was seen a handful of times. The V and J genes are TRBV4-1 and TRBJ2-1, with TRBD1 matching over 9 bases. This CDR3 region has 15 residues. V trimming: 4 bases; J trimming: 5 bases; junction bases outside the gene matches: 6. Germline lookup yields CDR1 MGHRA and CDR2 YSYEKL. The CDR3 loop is CASSPANRGHNEQFF. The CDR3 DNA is TGCGCCAGCAGCCCAGCAAACAGGGGGCACAATGAGCAGTTCTTC.

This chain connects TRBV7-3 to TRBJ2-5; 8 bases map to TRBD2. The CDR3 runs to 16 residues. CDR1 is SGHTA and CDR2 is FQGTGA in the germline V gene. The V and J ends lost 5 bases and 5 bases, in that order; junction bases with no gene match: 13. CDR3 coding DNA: TGTGCCAGCAGCATATCCCCGGTTAGCGGGGTGGAGACCCAGTACTTC. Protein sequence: CASSISPVSGVETQYF.

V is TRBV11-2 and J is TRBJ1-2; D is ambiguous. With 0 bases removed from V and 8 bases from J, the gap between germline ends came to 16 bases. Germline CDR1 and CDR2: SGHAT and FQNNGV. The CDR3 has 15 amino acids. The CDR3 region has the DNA TGTGCCAGCAGCTTAGAGTCTAGTGCGGGGATCGGCTACACCTTC. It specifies CASSLESSAGIGYTF. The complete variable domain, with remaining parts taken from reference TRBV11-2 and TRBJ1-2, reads EAGVAQSPRYKIIEKRQSVAFWCNPISGHATLYWYQQILGQGPKLLIQFQNNGVVDDSQLPKDRFSAERLKGVDSTLKIQPAKLEDSAVYLCASSLESSAGIGYTFGSGTRLTVV.

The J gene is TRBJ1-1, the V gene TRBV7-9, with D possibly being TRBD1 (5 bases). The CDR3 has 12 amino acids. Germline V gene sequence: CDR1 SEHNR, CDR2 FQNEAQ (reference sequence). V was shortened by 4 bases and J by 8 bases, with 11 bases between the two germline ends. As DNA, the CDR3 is TGTGCCAGCAGCTGGACTCGGGGGGAAGCTTTCTTT. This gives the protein CASSWTRGEAFF.

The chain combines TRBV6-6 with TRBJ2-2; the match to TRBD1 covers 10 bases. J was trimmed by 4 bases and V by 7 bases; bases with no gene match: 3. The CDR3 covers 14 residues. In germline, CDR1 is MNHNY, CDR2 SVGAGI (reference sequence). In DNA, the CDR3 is TGTGCCAGCAAGGGACAGGGGAGCACCGGGGAGCTGTTTTTT. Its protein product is CASKGQGSTGELFF.

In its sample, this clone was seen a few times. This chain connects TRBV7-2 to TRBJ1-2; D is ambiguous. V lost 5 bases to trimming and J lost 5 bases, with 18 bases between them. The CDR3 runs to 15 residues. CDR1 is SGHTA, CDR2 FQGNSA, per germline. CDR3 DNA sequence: TGTGCCAGCAGCCTACGGAGGCCGTCGGGATATGGCTACACCTTC. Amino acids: CASSLRRPSGYGYTF.

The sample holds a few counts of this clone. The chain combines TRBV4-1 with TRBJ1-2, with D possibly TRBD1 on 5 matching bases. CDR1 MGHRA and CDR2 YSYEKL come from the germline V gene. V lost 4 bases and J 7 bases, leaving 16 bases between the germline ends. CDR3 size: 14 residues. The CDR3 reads CASSPRGGAFGYTF. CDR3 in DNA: TGCGCCAGCAGCCCCCGCGGCGGGGCGTTTGGCTACACCTTC.

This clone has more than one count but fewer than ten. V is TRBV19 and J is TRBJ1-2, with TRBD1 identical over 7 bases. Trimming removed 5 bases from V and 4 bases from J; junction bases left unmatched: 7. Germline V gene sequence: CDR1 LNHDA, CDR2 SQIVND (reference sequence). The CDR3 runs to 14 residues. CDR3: CASSGDSLSYGYTF. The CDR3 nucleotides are TGTGCCAGTAGTGGGGACAGCCTCTCCTATGGCTACACCTTC.

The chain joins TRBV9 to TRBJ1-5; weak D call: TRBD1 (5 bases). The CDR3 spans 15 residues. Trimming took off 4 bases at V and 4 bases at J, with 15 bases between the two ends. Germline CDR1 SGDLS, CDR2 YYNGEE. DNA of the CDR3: TGTGCCAGCAGCCCCCTTGAAGGGGCTAATCAGCCCCAGCATTTT. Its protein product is CASSPLEGANQPQHF.

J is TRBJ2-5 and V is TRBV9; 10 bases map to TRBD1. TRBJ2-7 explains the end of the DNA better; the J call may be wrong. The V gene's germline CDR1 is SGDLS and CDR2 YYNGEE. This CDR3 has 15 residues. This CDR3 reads CASSVDGTGVDEQYF. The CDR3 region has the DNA TGTGCCAGCAGCGTAGATGGGACAGGGGTTGACGAGCAGTACTTC.

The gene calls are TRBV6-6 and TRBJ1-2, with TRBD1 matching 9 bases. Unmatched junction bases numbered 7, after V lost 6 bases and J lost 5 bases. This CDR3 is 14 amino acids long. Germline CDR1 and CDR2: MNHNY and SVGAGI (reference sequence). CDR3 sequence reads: CASRLGTGNYGYTF. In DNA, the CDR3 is TGTGCCAGCAGGCTAGGGACAGGGAATTATGGCTACACCTTC.

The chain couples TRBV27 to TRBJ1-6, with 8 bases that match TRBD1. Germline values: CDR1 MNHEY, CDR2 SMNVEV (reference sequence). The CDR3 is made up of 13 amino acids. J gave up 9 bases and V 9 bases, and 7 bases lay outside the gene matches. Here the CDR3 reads CASGQGAGSPLHF. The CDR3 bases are TGTGCCAGTGGTCAGGGGGCTGGTTCACCCCTCCACTTT.

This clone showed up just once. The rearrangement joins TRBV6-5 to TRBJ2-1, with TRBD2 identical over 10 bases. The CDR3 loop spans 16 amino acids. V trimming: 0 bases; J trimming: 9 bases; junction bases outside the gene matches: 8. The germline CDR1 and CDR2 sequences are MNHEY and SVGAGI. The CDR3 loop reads CASSYSGSGGPSEQFF. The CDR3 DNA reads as TGTGCCAGCAGTTACTCGGGTAGCGGGGGGCCGAGTGAGCAGTTCTTC.

The CDR3 spells CASTLAETYNEQFF. CDR3 nucleotide sequence: TGCGCCAGCACCCTAGCGGAAACCTACAATGAGCAGTTCTTC. The chain is built from TRBV5-1 and TRBJ2-1, with 7 bases identical to TRBD2. The V gene's germline CDR1 is SGHRS and CDR2 YFSETQ. The junction had 5 bases not matched to a gene; V was cut back by 6 bases and J by 2 bases. CDR3 size: 14 residues.

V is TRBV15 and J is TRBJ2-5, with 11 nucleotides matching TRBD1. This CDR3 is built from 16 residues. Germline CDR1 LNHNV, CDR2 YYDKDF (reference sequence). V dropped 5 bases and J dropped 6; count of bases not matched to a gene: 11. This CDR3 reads CATSDGDRGGPQTQYF. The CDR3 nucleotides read TGTGCCACCAGCGACGGGGACAGGGGGGGCCCCCAGACCCAGTACTTC.

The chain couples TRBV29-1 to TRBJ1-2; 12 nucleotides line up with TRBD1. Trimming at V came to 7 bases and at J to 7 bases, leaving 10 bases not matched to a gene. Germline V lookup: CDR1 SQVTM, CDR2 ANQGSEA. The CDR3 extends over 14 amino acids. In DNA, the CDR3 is TGCAGCGCTTCGTCGGGACAGGGGGCGTCTGGCTACACCTTC. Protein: CSASSGQGASGYTF.

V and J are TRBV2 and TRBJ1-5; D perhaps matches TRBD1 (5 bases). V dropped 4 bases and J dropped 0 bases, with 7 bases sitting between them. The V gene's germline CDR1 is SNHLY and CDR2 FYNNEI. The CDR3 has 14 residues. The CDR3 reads CASSATASNQPQHF. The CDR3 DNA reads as TGTGCCAGCAGTGCGACAGCTAGCAATCAGCCCCAGCATTTT.

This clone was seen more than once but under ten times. CDR3 bases: TGTGCCAGCAGTGGACAACAAGGGGGATTCTCTGGAAACACCATATATTTT. This codes for CASSGQQGGFSGNTIYF. This sequence joins TRBV6-1 and TRBJ1-3, with D perhaps TRBD1 (6 bases). Trimming removed 4 bases from V and 0 bases from J, with 16 bases in between. Per the germline V gene, CDR1 is MNHNS and CDR2 is SASEGT. The CDR3 extends over 17 amino acids.